This T cell receptor (beta chain) was obtained from a study of vaccination effects on CD4 cells after COVID-19. The V end was cut by 2 bases, the J end by 1 base, with 12 bases between. Germline V gene lookup returns CDR1 LNHDA and CDR2 SQIVND (reference sequence). CDR3 length equals 17 residues. On this clone itself: Its antigen remains unknown.

Antigen-specific CD4+ T cells were first expanded with viral peptide pools by the ViraFEST assay and only then sequenced. Following 10 days of culture, CD4+ T cells were isolated. Two-dose vaccination with either BNT162b2 or mRNA-1273 was given to the participants. The assay was immunoSEQ multiplex PCR, and TCRdb's table has in-frame clones only and misses some. The sample yields tens of thousands of clones, around two thirds seen once. The receptor was derived from a human donor who received a COVID-19 vaccine. The chain is built from TRBV19 and TRBJ2-6; D not certain. The source was CD4+ T cells from PBMCs cultured with HCoV-229E spike peptides, collected after COVID-19 vaccination. The CDR3 reads CASSISGPGSGANVLTF. The CDR3 DNA reads TGTGCCAGTAGTATATCGGGTCCTGGATCTGGGGCCAACGTCCTGACTTTC.